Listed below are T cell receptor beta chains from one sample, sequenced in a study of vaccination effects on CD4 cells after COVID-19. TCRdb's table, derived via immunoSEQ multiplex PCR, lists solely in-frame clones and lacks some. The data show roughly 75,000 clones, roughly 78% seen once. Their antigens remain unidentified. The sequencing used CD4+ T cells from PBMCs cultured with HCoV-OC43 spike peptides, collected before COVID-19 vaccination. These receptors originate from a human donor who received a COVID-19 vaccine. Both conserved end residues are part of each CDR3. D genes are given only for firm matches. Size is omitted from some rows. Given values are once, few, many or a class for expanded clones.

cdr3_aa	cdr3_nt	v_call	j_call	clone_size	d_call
CASSLRSGELFF	TGTGCCAGCAGTTTACGGTCCGGGGAGCTGTTTTTT	TRBV28	TRBJ2-2	NA	NA
CASRRGPNYGYTF	TGTGCCAGCCGCAGGGGGCCCAACTATGGCTACACCTTC	TRBV6-4	TRBJ1-2	NA	TRBD1
CAIGRAYGYTF	TGTGCCATCGGACGGGCCTATGGCTACACCTTC	TRBV10-3	TRBJ1-2	NA	NA
CATSDPNIGGYTF	TGTGCCACCAGTGATCCTAACATAGGAGGCTACACCTTC	TRBV24-1	TRBJ1-2	NA	NA
CASSVAEGAAGELFF	TGTGCCAGCAGCGTAGCAGAAGGGGCGGCCGGGGAGCTGTTTTTT	TRBV9	TRBJ2-2	NA	NA
CASSPGQPTGELFF	TGCGCCAGCAGCCCGGGACAACCGACCGGGGAGCTGTTTTTT	TRBV5-1	TRBJ2-2	NA	NA
CAWSFETGGGYTF	TGTGCCTGGAGTTTCGAGACGGGGGGTGGCTACACCTTC	TRBV30	TRBJ1-2	NA	NA
CASSYPGTGADYTF	TGTGCCAGCAGTTACCCCGGGACAGGAGCCGATTACACCTTC	TRBV6-2/TRBV6-3	TRBJ1-2	NA	TRBD1
CASSLVGLAGGSRMDF	TGCGCCAGCAGCTTGGTAGGACTAGCGGGGGGGAGTCGGATGGATTTT	TRBV5-1	TRBJ2-3	NA	TRBD2
CSVKGNEKLFF	TGCAGCGTTAAGGGAAATGAAAAACTGTTTTTT	TRBV29-1	TRBJ1-4	NA	NA
CSATPTDTQYF	TGCAGTGCTACCCCCACAGATACGCAGTATTTT	TRBV20-1	TRBJ2-3	few	NA
CASSLWRGEETQYF	TGTGCCAGCAGCTTATGGCGGGGGGAAGAGACCCAGTACTTC	TRBV7-2	TRBJ2-5	NA	TRBD2
CATSYNRAVRNTIYF	TGTGCCACCAGTTATAATCGTGCGGTGAGAAACACCATATATTTT	TRBV15	TRBJ1-3	few	NA
CASSHSAGGGEKLFF	TGTGCCAGCAGCCATTCGGCGGGAGGTGGGGAAAAACTGTTTTTT	TRBV3-1/TRBV3-2	TRBJ1-4	NA	NA
CASSATDNAKNIQYF	TGTGCCAGCAGCGCCACCGACAACGCCAAAAACATTCAGTACTTC	TRBV9	TRBJ2-4	NA	NA
CASSRSGGLSSYNEQFF	TGTGCCAGCAGCCGGAGTGGGGGGTTGAGCTCCTACAATGAGCAGTTCTTC	TRBV5-4	TRBJ2-1	NA	NA
CASSPFTLPDRNLYGYTF	TGTGCCAGCTCACCATTCACACTTCCCGACAGGAACCTCTATGGCTACACCTTC	TRBV18	TRBJ1-2	NA	NA
CASSQAAGGSGEQFF	TGTGCCAGCAGCCAAGCAGCGGGGGGTTCAGGAGAGCAGTTCTTC	TRBV14	TRBJ2-1	NA	TRBD2
CASSQDTSPYGYTF	TGTGCCAGCAGCCAAGACACCAGCCCTTATGGCTACACCTTC	TRBV7-2	TRBJ1-2	NA	NA
CASRIGATNEKLFF	TGCGCCAGCAGGATTGGGGCAACTAATGAAAAACTGTTTTTT	TRBV5-1	TRBJ1-4	NA	NA
CASSTNKDRVRRTYYGYTF	TGTGCCAGCAGCACAAATAAAGACAGGGTCCGCCGGACCTACTATGGCTACACCTTC	TRBV7-8	TRBJ1-2	NA	TRBD1
CASRDPPGLAGGLETQYF	TGCGCCAGCAGAGATCCACCGGGACTAGCGGGGGGGCTGGAGACCCAGTACTTC	TRBV10-2	TRBJ2-5	few	TRBD2
CASSQAPAGNQPQHF	TGTGCCAGTAGTCAGGCTCCGGCGGGCAATCAGCCCCAGCATTTT	TRBV19	TRBJ1-5	once	NA
CASSSAGGRQFF	TGTGCCAGCAGCTCGGCGGGGGGGCGACAGTTCTTC	TRBV7-2	TRBJ2-1	few	TRBD2
CASSYSMPRGKEAFF	TGTGCCAGCAGTTACTCGATGCCGAGAGGGAAGGAAGCTTTCTTT	TRBV6-5	TRBJ1-1	NA	NA
CAWSLGQGTDTQYF	TGTGCCTGGAGTCTCGGACAGGGCACAGATACGCAGTATTTT	TRBV30	TRBJ2-3	NA	TRBD1
CASSQLGLLNEKLFF	TGCGCCAGCAGCCAACTGGGACTCCTTAATGAAAAACTGTTTTTT	TRBV4-1	TRBJ1-4	few	NA
CASRAVGRSTEAFF	TGCGCCAGCAGGGCGGTCGGACGAAGCACTGAAGCTTTCTTT	TRBV10-2	TRBJ1-1	NA	NA
CAWSATGEKLFF	TGTGCCTGGAGTGCGACAGGCGAAAAACTGTTTTTT	TRBV30	TRBJ1-4	NA	NA
CASSLALAGLSSYNEQFF	TGTGCCAGCAGCTTGGCACTTGCGGGTTTGAGCTCCTACAATGAGCAGTTCTTC	TRBV5-4	TRBJ2-1	NA	NA
CASSFFFATNTEAFF	TGTGCCAGCAGCTTCTTTTTTGCGACTAACACTGAAGCTTTCTTT	TRBV7-2	TRBJ1-1	few	NA
CASKSVSNQPQHF	TGTGCCAGTAAGTCGGTTAGCAATCAGCCCCAGCATTTT	TRBV19	TRBJ1-5	NA	NA
CASSKEGEEGYTF	TGTGCCAGCAGCAAGGAGGGGGAGGAAGGCTACACCTTC	TRBV21-1	TRBJ1-2	NA	NA
CASSESSREQFF	TGTGCCAGCAGTGAAAGTAGCCGAGAGCAGTTCTTC	TRBV6-1	TRBJ2-1	NA	NA
CASSMSWPGNQPQHF	TGTGCCAGTAGTATGAGCTGGCCGGGCAATCAGCCCCAGCATTTT	TRBV19	TRBJ1-5	NA	NA
CASSFQGAGANVLTF	TGTGCCAGCAGCTTTCAGGGGGCTGGGGCCAACGTCCTGACTTTC	TRBV7-9	TRBJ2-6	NA	TRBD1
CASTLRGDPVGGELFF	TGCGCCAGCACCTTGAGGGGGGATCCCGTAGGCGGGGAGCTGTTTTTT	TRBV5-1	TRBJ2-2	NA	NA
CASSLGQGVVRNTEAFF	TGTGCCAGCAGCTTGGGACAGGGGGTCGTGCGGAACACTGAAGCTTTCTTT	TRBV7-3	TRBJ1-1	NA	TRBD1
CATSDSTRPSGLQETQYF	TGTGCCACCAGTGATTCGACCCGCCCTAGCGGACTCCAAGAGACCCAGTACTTC	TRBV24-1	TRBJ2-5	NA	TRBD2